One sample yielded the 16 T cell receptor beta chains listed below, sequenced in a study of CD4 T cells in relation to SARS-CoV-2 and coronaviruses. Some clones are missing from TCRdb's copy, which holds only in-frame ones; the method was immunoSEQ multiplex PCR. The sample has 21,000 or so clones; under 85% are singletons. Unexposed donor CD4+ T cells date from about 2011-2018, before the COVID-19 pandemic. CD4+ T cells were isolated from the cells after 10 days of culture. Their cognate antigens are unknown. The sample was CD4+ T cells from PBMCs, cultured in vitro. The receptors come from a human donor in good health.

J is TRBJ2-1 and V is TRBV5-1; D is tentatively TRBD1 or TRBD2 (5 bases each). V lost 5 bases to trimming and J lost 0 bases, with 15 bases between them. CDR1 SGHRS and CDR2 YFSETQ come from the germline V gene. This CDR3 is built from 16 residues. The CDR3 DNA reads as TGCGCCAGCAGGGGGGTCAGCTACAACTCCTACAATGAGCAGTTCTTC. Protein: CASRGVSYNSYNEQFF.

The chain links TRBV5-5 to TRBJ1-2; D may be TRBD1 (6 bases). V shed 2 bases and J shed 2 bases, with 16 bases lying between them. Looked up from germline, CDR1 is SGHKS and CDR2 is YYEKEE (reference sequence). The CDR3 contains 16 residues. The CDR3 reads CASSFTGHPTNYGYTF. Here the CDR3 DNA reads TGTGCCAGCAGCTTTACGGGACACCCGACCAACTATGGCTACACCTTC. Together with reference TRBV5-5 and TRBJ1-2, the CDR3 gives the full variable domain: DAGVTQSPTHLIKTRGQQVTLRCSPISGHKSVSWYQQVLGQGPQFIFQYYEKEERGRGNFPDRFSARQFPNYSSELNVNALLLGDSALYLCASSFTGHPTNYGYTFGSGTRLTVV.

V usage is TRBV25-1 and J usage is TRBJ1-2; 7 bases match TRBD1. Per the germline V gene, CDR1 is MGHDK and CDR2 is SYGVNS. The CDR3 is made up of 15 amino acids. Trimming took 4 bases from V and 8 from J; bases not matched to a gene: 13. This CDR3 is CASSGGRGTRGGYTF. DNA for the CDR3: TGTGCCAGCAGTGGGGGACGCGGCACCAGGGGGGGCTACACCTTC.

This clone was seen a few times. This rearrangement joins TRBV11-2 to TRBJ2-7; 7 nucleotides agree with TRBD2. Germline CDR1 reads SGHAT; CDR2 reads FQNNGV. Trimming at V came to 0 bases and at J to 9 bases, leaving 20 bases not matched to a gene. The CDR3 covers 18 residues. As DNA, the CDR3 is TGTGCCAGCAGCTTAGATATGGTAGCGAGGACTAGATACTTCGGGCAGTACTTC. The encoded protein is CASSLDMVARTRYFGQYF.

There are a few counts of this clone. This chain links TRBV12-3 or TRBV12-4 with TRBJ2-1; D unclear. Trimming cost V 5 bases and J 4 bases, with 9 bases left between them. The CDR3 consists of 13 residues. As DNA, the CDR3 is TGTGCCAGCAGTGCCGGACGGTACAATGAGCAGTTCTTC. Protein: CASSAGRYNEQFF.

The V call is TRBV7-2, the J call TRBJ2-3; tentatively, D is TRBD2 (6 bases). In germline, CDR1 is SGHTA, CDR2 FQGNSA. V shed 4 bases and J shed 3 bases, with 14 bases lying between them. The CDR3 spans 15 residues. The CDR3: CASSSALAGTDTQYF. CDR3 nucleotide sequence: TGTGCCAGCAGCTCGGCCCTGGCGGGGACAGATACGCAGTATTTT.

The chain is built from TRBV5-8 and TRBJ1-2; tentative D call: TRBD1 (5 bases). Looked up from germline, CDR1 is SGHTS and CDR2 is YDEGEE. There are 15 residues in the CDR3. Trimming took off 0 bases at V and 4 bases at J, with 13 bases between the two ends. The CDR3 DNA is TGTGCCAGCAGCTTGGGTAGCAGGGCGGTCTATGGCTACACCTTC. This sequence encodes CASSLGSRAVYGYTF.

The V call is TRBV6-1, the J call TRBJ2-1, with TRBD2 identical over 10 bases. The CDR3 consists of 15 residues. J gave up 8 bases and V 2 bases, and 6 bases lay outside the gene matches. Germline V gives CDR1 MNHNS, CDR2 SASEGT. DNA for the CDR3: TGTGCCAGCAGTGAACCAGCGGGAGGGCCCGATGAGCAGTTCTTC. Its protein is CASSEPAGGPDEQFF.

The table lists this clone with a few counts. The chain couples TRBV5-1 to TRBJ2-1; D is perhaps TRBD1 or TRBD2 (5 bases each). This CDR3 has 15 amino acids. From germline, CDR1 is SGHRS and CDR2 YFSETQ. Trimming left V 4 bases short and J 1 base short, with 12 bases between. The CDR3 loop is CASSPRDASYNEQFF. Written as DNA, the CDR3 is TGCGCCAGCAGCCCCCGGGACGCATCCTACAATGAGCAGTTCTTC.

The chain couples TRBV30 to TRBJ1-1; 7 nucleotides agree with TRBD1. This CDR3 is 12 amino acids long. Per germline, CDR1 GTSNPN and CDR2 SVGIG (reference sequence). Trimming removed 1 base from V and 8 bases from J; junction bases left unmatched: 4. Written as DNA, the CDR3 is TGTGCCTGGAGTGACCAACAGGGGGAAGCTTTCTTT. Protein product: CAWSDQQGEAFF.

This chain links TRBV19 with TRBJ1-4, with D unresolved. Germline CDR1 LNHDA, CDR2 SQIVND (reference sequence). CDR3 length: 15 residues. Trimming shortened V by 6 bases and J by 1 base, and 12 bases separated the two germline ends. CDR3 amino acids: CASRPQTGTNEKLFF. The CDR3 DNA reads as TGTGCCAGTAGACCTCAGACGGGAACTAATGAAAAACTGTTTTTT.

This chain's CDR3 is CASGGLAGNTGELFF. CDR3 in DNA: TGTGCCAGCGGTGGACTAGCGGGGAACACCGGGGAGCTGTTTTTT. The V gene is TRBV9, the J gene TRBJ2-2; TRBD2 matches at 11 bases. Germline CDR1 SGDLS, CDR2 YYNGEE. The CDR3 contains 15 residues. Losses at the gene ends were 7 bases for V and 1 base for J; bases not matched to a gene: 3.

The chain joins TRBV5-1 to TRBJ2-1, with a tentative D call TRBD1 (5 bases). Germline V gives CDR1 SGHRS, CDR2 YFSETQ. V lost 4 bases and J lost 8, with 13 bases in between. The CDR3 loop spans 13 amino acids. This CDR3 is CASSLRQIDEQFF. The CDR3 DNA follows: TGCGCCAGCAGCCTGAGACAGATCGATGAGCAGTTCTTC.

This clone came up once. The V and J genes are TRBV11-3 and TRBJ2-2; perhaps D is TRBD1 or TRBD2 (6 bases each). Germline-derived CDR1 and CDR2 are SGHNT and YENEEA. The CDR3 covers 17 residues. V was pared by 2 bases and J by 4 bases, with 17 bases between. CDR3 bases: TGTGCCAGCAGCTTAAACCCCGGGGGCTCTACCACCGGGGAGCTGTTTTTT. Its protein product is CASSLNPGGSTTGELFF.

This chain uses TRBV7-9 with TRBJ1-1; D not resolved. Trimming removed 8 bases at V and 1 base at J, with 11 bases between. CDR3 length: 13 residues. The germline gives CDR1 SEHNR, CDR2 FQNEAQ (reference sequence). The CDR3 protein is CASRLLANTEAFF. In DNA, the CDR3 is TGTGCCAGCCGACTTTTAGCGAACACTGAAGCTTTCTTT.

This clone has more than one count but fewer than ten. This chain links TRBV30 with TRBJ2-1; D remains ambiguous. Germline loops: CDR1 GTSNPN, CDR2 SVGIG (reference sequence). Trimming took 4 bases from V and 10 from J, leaving 17 bases between them. The CDR3 sequence is 13 residues long. Written as DNA, the CDR3 is TGTGCCTGGACTTCCCCGAGTGGAGTCGAGCAGTTCTTC. It yields the protein CAWTSPSGVEQFF.